These T cell receptor beta chains were read from a single sample in a study of shared clonotypes between healthy human individuals. The data were produced by immunoSEQ multiplex PCR, yet TCRdb's version contains in-frame clones alone and is incomplete. Here the sample spans over 800,000 clones, 90% to 95% being singletons. Sequencing was carried out using naive CD8+ T cells sorted from blood. Every receptor here comes from a man younger than 45 in good health. Both conserved end residues are part of each CDR3. The D gene is left open where the match is weak. Clone size is not always given. Where it is, it says once, few, many or a class for expanded clones.

J gene,V gene,D gene,clone size,CDR3 protein,CDR3 DNA
TRBJ2-7,TRBV19,-,few,CASSSVPYEQYF,TGTGCCAGTAGTAGCGTCCCCTACGAGCAGTACTTC
TRBJ1-1,TRBV28,-,-,CASSLDWGATEAFF,TGTGCCAGCAGTTTAGATTGGGGAGCCACTGAAGCTTTCTTT
TRBJ2-1,TRBV5-4,-,-,CASSIDSATSPLSYNEQFF,TGTGCCAGCAGCATCGACAGCGCCACGTCACCCCTCTCCTACAATGAGCAGTTCTTC
TRBJ2-7,TRBV28,TRBD1,-,CASSLPPGQGSYEQYF,TGTGCCAGCAGTTTACCCCCGGGACAGGGGTCCTACGAGCAGTACTTC
TRBJ2-7,TRBV6-5,-,once,CASRQAVVNEQYF,TGTGCCAGCAGACAGGCTGTCGTTAACGAGCAGTACTTC
TRBJ1-4,TRBV4-1,-,-,CASSQGVQLGKLFF,TGCGCCAGCAGCCAAGGAGTACAGCTCGGAAAACTGTTTTTT
TRBJ2-7,TRBV28,TRBD2,-,CASSSTGTSGPVDYEQYF,TGTGCCAGCAGTTCAACCGGGACTAGCGGGCCAGTAGACTACGAGCAGTACTTC
TRBJ1-2,TRBV5-1,-,-,CASSPDRYGYTF,TGCGCCAGCAGCCCCGACCGGTACGGCTACACCTTC
TRBJ2-5,TRBV11-2,TRBD1,-,CASSQDRDQETQYF,TGTGCCAGCAGCCAAGACAGGGATCAAGAGACCCAGTACTTC
TRBJ2-1,TRBV11-2,TRBD1,-,CASSLAIGLRTGGYNEQFF,TGTGCCAGCAGCTTAGCGATTGGGTTAAGGACAGGGGGCTACAATGAGCAGTTCTTC
TRBJ1-5,TRBV4-1,-,-,CASSQDWGPGNQPQHF,TGCGCCAGCAGCCAAGATTGGGGGCCGGGCAATCAGCCCCAGCATTTT
TRBJ2-1,TRBV19,-,-,CASSIANYNEQFF,TGTGCCAGTAGTATAGCGAACTACAATGAGCAGTTCTTC
TRBJ2-3,TRBV5-4,-,once,CASGGGSSPSTDTQYF,TGTGCCAGCGGCGGTGGCTCGAGCCCTAGCACAGATACGCAGTATTTT
TRBJ2-3,TRBV28,TRBD2,-,CASSLAGDTDTQYF,TGTGCCAGCAGTTTAGCGGGGGACACAGATACGCAGTATTTT
TRBJ2-1,TRBV14,-,-,CASSQVLDEQFF,TGTGCCAGCAGCCAAGTTCTCGATGAGCAGTTCTTC
TRBJ2-1,TRBV27,-,-,CASSPPLREQFF,TGTGCCAGCAGCCCCCCTTTGAGAGAGCAGTTCTTC
TRBJ1-2,TRBV28,-,-,CASSLLRGTNYGYTF,TGTGCCAGCAGTTTACTTCGGGGGACCAACTATGGCTACACCTTC
TRBJ2-7,TRBV7-7,-,few,CASSPGEDSYEQYF,TGTGCTAGCAGCCCTGGAGAGGACAGCTACGAGCAGTACTTC
TRBJ2-3,TRBV11-2,-,-,CASSRITDTQYF,TGTGCCAGCAGTCGGATTACAGATACGCAGTATTTT
TRBJ2-1,TRBV7-9,-,once,CASSQPQRASLSYNEQFF,TGTGCCAGCAGCCAGCCCCAGCGCGCCTCGCTCTCCTACAATGAGCAGTTCTTC
TRBJ2-3,TRBV11-2,-,-,CASSFTEDTQYF,TGTGCCAGCAGCTTTACAGAAGATACGCAGTATTTT
TRBJ2-1,TRBV29-1,TRBD2,-,CSVESGDQLNEQFF,TGCAGCGTTGAAAGCGGGGATCAGCTCAATGAGCAGTTCTTC
TRBJ1-3,TRBV7-9,TRBD1,-,CASSGGGAGNTIYF,TGTGCCAGCAGCGGAGGGGGCGCTGGAAACACCATATATTTT
TRBJ2-7,TRBV7-8,TRBD2,-,CASRRSSSGSEQYF,TGTGCCAGCAGGCGCTCCTCTAGCGGGAGCGAGCAGTACTTC
TRBJ2-7,TRBV7-8,TRBD2,-,CASSPRLGTSGSGYEQYF,TGTGCCAGCAGCCCCAGACTTGGGACTAGCGGGAGTGGCTACGAGCAGTACTTC
TRBJ2-1,TRBV5-8,TRBD2,-,CASSLGVTSGSVNVGNEQFF,TGTGCCAGCAGCTTGGGAGTGACTAGCGGGAGCGTGAACGTGGGCAATGAGCAGTTCTTC
TRBJ1-1,TRBV11-2,-,-,CASSLWASQGGGEAFF,TGTGCCAGCAGCTTATGGGCTTCACAGGGAGGAGGTGAAGCTTTCTTT
TRBJ2-1,TRBV19,-,-,CASSIGLVRQFF,TGTGCCAGTAGTATCGGGCTAGTGAGGCAGTTCTTC
TRBJ1-1,TRBV14,-,-,CASSQDLGTSNTEAFF,TGTGCCAGCAGCCAAGATCTTGGGACATCGAACACTGAAGCTTTCTTT